This is a list of T cell receptor beta chains from one sample in a study of immune evolution from preneoplasia to lung adenocarcinoma. Produced via immunoSEQ multiplex PCR; TCRdb's table is partial and in-frame only. The sample has over 14,000 clones; approximately 80% are singletons. Material for sequencing was FFPE minimally invasive lung adenocarcinoma tissue. Source of these receptors: a person aged 55-79 years with lung adenocarcinoma. Both conserved end residues are part of each CDR3. A D gene is named only where the DNA matches it firmly. Only some rows state a clone size, as once, few, many or a class for expanded clones.

V: TRBV7-9
size: once
D: -
J: TRBJ1-5
CDR3: CASSLVRVPSNQPQHF
DNA: TGTGCCAGCAGCTTAGTCAGGGTTCCTAGCAATCAGCCCCAGCATTTT

V: TRBV28
size: medium-sized
D: TRBD1
J: TRBJ1-5
CDR3: CASGDRSPYQPQHF
DNA: TGTGCCAGCGGGGACAGGTCCCCCTATCAGCCCCAGCATTTT

V: TRBV29-1
size: -
D: TRBD1
J: TRBJ1-2
CDR3: CSVEDQGGIDGYTF
DNA: TGCAGCGTTGAAGATCAGGGGGGGATTGATGGCTACACCTTC

V: TRBV27
size: -
D: -
J: TRBJ1-1
CDR3: CASSLEGPTEAFF
DNA: TGTGCCAGCAGTTTGGAAGGCCCCACTGAAGCTTTCTTT

V: TRBV6-4
size: once
D: -
J: TRBJ2-1
CDR3: CASSDHNEQFF
DNA: TGTGCCAGCAGTGACCACAATGAGCAGTTCTTC

V: TRBV28
size: -
D: -
J: TRBJ1-5
CDR3: CASSLVNQPQHF
DNA: TGTGCCAGCAGTTTGGTGAATCAGCCCCAGCATTTT

V: TRBV4-1
size: -
D: -
J: TRBJ2-7
CDR3: CASSQRATSSYEQYF
DNA: TGCGCCAGCAGCCAAAGGGCCACCAGCTCCTACGAGCAGTACTTC

V: TRBV27
size: -
D: -
J: TRBJ2-3
CDR3: CASSLMWEATDTQYF
DNA: TGTGCCAGCAGTTTAATGTGGGAGGCCACAGATACGCAGTATTTT

V: TRBV5-4
size: -
D: TRBD1
J: TRBJ1-2
CDR3: CASSRGGVTGDSYTF
DNA: TGTGCCAGCAGTCGGGGTGGGGTGACAGGGGATAGCTACACCTTC

V: TRBV5-1
size: -
D: TRBD2
J: TRBJ2-6
CDR3: CASSLLAAGANVLTF
DNA: TGCGCCAGCAGCTTACTAGCGGCTGGGGCCAACGTCCTGACTTTC

V: TRBV5-1
size: few
D: -
J: TRBJ1-1
CDR3: CASSPEGVSRSSTEAFF
DNA: TGCGCCAGCAGCCCCGAGGGTGTTAGCAGGTCGAGCACTGAAGCTTTCTTT

V: TRBV7-6
size: -
D: -
J: TRBJ1-1
CDR3: CASSLDPYTEAFF
DNA: TGTGCCAGCAGCTTAGATCCGTACACTGAAGCTTTCTTT

V: TRBV19
size: -
D: -
J: TRBJ2-5
CDR3: CASSIFGETQYF
DNA: TGTGCCAGTAGCATATTTGGGGAGACCCAGTACTTC

V: TRBV5-8
size: -
D: TRBD1
J: TRBJ2-7
CDR3: CASSKTGGAQYF
DNA: TGTGCCAGCAGCAAGACAGGGGGCGCTCAGTACTTC

V: TRBV4-3
size: -
D: -
J: TRBJ2-2
CDR3: CASSQDENTGELFF
DNA: TGCGCCAGCAGCCAAGATGAGAACACCGGGGAGCTGTTTTTT

V: TRBV23-1
size: -
D: -
J: TRBJ1-1
CDR3: CASSQSFTEAFF
DNA: TGCGCCAGCAGTCAGTCCTTCACTGAAGCTTTCTTT

V: TRBV28
size: few
D: TRBD1
J: TRBJ1-1
CDR3: CASSFSRGWAFF
DNA: TGTGCCAGCAGTTTTTCCAGGGGGTGGGCTTTCTTT

V: TRBV18
size: -
D: TRBD2
J: TRBJ2-7
CDR3: CASSPPGGLAGSEQYF
DNA: TGTGCCAGCTCACCCCCAGGGGGACTAGCGGGGAGCGAGCAGTACTTC

V: TRBV18
size: -
D: -
J: TRBJ2-6
CDR3: CASSPTGPYSGANVLTF
DNA: TGTGCCAGCTCACCCACCGGGCCATACTCTGGGGCCAACGTCCTGACTTTC

V: TRBV5-1
size: -
D: TRBD1
J: TRBJ2-7
CDR3: CASNRGPSYEQYF
DNA: TGCGCCAGCAACAGGGGACCGTCCTACGAGCAGTACTTC

V: TRBV4-3
size: few
D: TRBD1
J: TRBJ1-1
CDR3: CASSPEGQGITEAFF
DNA: TGCGCCAGCAGCCCTGAGGGACAGGGGATCACTGAAGCTTTCTTT

V: TRBV30
size: few
D: TRBD1
J: TRBJ2-7
CDR3: CAWSERGTGKQYF
DNA: TGTGCCTGGAGCGAACGCGGGACAGGGAAGCAGTACTTC

V: TRBV27
size: once
D: TRBD1
J: TRBJ2-7
CDR3: CASSLRPTGTSSYEQYF
DNA: TGTGCCAGCAGTTTGAGACCGACAGGGACAAGCTCCTACGAGCAGTACTTC

V: TRBV7-9
size: -
D: -
J: TRBJ1-3
CDR3: CASSLGPGNTIYF
DNA: TGTGCCAGCAGCCTCGGGCCTGGAAACACCATATATTTT

V: TRBV10-1
size: -
D: -
J: TRBJ1-5
CDR3: CASPRQPLSNQPQHF
DNA: TGCGCCAGCCCAAGACAGCCACTTAGCAATCAGCCCCAGCATTTT

V: TRBV6-5
size: -
D: TRBD1
J: TRBJ1-2
CDR3: CASKKGQQLYGYTF
DNA: TGTGCCAGCAAAAAGGGACAGCAACTCTATGGCTACACCTTC

V: TRBV19
size: -
D: -
J: TRBJ1-2
CDR3: CASSISVYGYTF
DNA: TGTGCCAGTAGTATATCTGTCTATGGCTACACCTTC

V: TRBV6-5
size: -
D: TRBD1
J: TRBJ2-5
CDR3: CASSRTGGKLETQYF
DNA: TGTGCCAGCAGTCGGACAGGGGGAAAGTTGGAGACCCAGTACTTC

V: TRBV19
size: -
D: -
J: TRBJ1-4
CDR3: CASSSFSNEKLFF
DNA: TGTGCCAGTAGTAGCTTTTCGAATGAAAAACTGTTTTTT

V: TRBV27
size: -
D: -
J: TRBJ1-1
CDR3: CASRKYRVETEAFF
DNA: TGTGCCAGCCGAAAGTACAGGGTCGAGACTGAAGCTTTCTTT

V: TRBV14
size: -
D: -
J: TRBJ1-5
CDR3: CASSLFGGQPQHF
DNA: TGTGCCAGCAGCCTCTTCGGGGGTCAGCCCCAGCATTTT

V: TRBV29-1
size: few
D: TRBD1
J: TRBJ1-1
CDR3: CSVGQGSLNTEAFF
DNA: TGCAGCGTTGGACAGGGTAGTTTGAACACTGAAGCTTTCTTT

V: TRBV5-4
size: once
D: -
J: TRBJ1-2
CDR3: CASSLDRAYGYTF
DNA: TGTGCCAGCAGCTTGGACAGGGCATATGGCTACACCTTC

V: TRBV7-8
size: few
D: TRBD1
J: TRBJ2-7
CDR3: CASSHGQGYEQYF
DNA: TGTGCCAGCAGCCACGGACAGGGCTACGAGCAGTACTTC

V: TRBV2
size: once
D: -
J: TRBJ2-7
CDR3: CASRVFSYEQYF
DNA: TGTGCCAGCAGAGTATTCTCCTACGAGCAGTACTTC

V: TRBV27
size: -
D: -
J: TRBJ2-3
CDR3: CASSIHPDTQYF
DNA: TGTGCCAGCAGTATACACCCCGATACGCAGTATTTT

V: TRBV19
size: -
D: -
J: TRBJ2-7
CDR3: CASSLRGKSYEQYF
DNA: TGTGCCAGTAGCCTAAGGGGGAAGTCCTACGAGCAGTACTTC

V: TRBV27
size: -
D: TRBD1
J: TRBJ1-2
CDR3: CASSLSAPGTGGSYGYTF
DNA: TGTGCCAGCAGTTTATCGGCCCCTGGGACAGGGGGGAGCTATGGCTACACCTTC

V: TRBV4-1
size: -
D: -
J: TRBJ2-3
CDR3: CASSQGGQYTDTQYF
DNA: TGCGCCAGCAGCCAAGGGGGGCAGTACACAGATACGCAGTATTTT

V: TRBV9
size: -
D: -
J: TRBJ1-5
CDR3: CASSVGPGGSNQPQHF
DNA: TGTGCCAGCAGCGTAGGGCCGGGGGGGAGCAATCAGCCCCAGCATTTT

V: TRBV18
size: -
D: -
J: TRBJ2-3
CDR3: CASSPPRFRGNIPISTDTQYF
DNA: TGTGCCAGCTCACCACCTAGGTTCCGAGGGAACATACCTATTAGCACAGATACGCAGTATTTT

V: TRBV7-3
size: -
D: TRBD2
J: TRBJ2-3
CDR3: CASSRGLDGDTQYF
DNA: TGTGCCAGCAGCCGGGGACTAGACGGCGATACGCAGTATTTT

V: TRBV28
size: -
D: TRBD1
J: TRBJ2-4
CDR3: CASSSPGQGNIQYF
DNA: TGTGCCAGCAGTTCGCCGGGACAGGGAAACATTCAGTACTTC